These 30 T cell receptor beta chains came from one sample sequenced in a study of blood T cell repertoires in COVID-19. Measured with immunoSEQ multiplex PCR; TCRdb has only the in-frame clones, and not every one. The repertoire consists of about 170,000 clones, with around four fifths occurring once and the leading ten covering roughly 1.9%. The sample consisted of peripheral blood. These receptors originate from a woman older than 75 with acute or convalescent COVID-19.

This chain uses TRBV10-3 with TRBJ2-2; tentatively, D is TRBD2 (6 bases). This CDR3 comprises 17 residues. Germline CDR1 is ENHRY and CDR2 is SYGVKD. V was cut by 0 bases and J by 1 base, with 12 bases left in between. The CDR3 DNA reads TGTGCCATCAGTGAGTCGGGGTCCGGGAGGAACACCGGGGAGCTGTTTTTT. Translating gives CAISESGSGRNTGELFF.

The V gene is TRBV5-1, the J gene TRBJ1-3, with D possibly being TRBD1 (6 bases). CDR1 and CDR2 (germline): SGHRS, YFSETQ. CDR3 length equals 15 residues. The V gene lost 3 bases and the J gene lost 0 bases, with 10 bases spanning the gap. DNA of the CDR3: TGCGCCAGCAGCTGGGACATACCCTCTGGAAACACCATATATTTT. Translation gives CASSWDIPSGNTIYF.

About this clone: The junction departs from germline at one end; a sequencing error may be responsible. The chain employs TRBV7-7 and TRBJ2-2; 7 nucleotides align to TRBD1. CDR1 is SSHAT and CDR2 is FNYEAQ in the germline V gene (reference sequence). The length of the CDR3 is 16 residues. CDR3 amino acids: CASSLLPGGNTGELFF. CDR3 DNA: TGTGCTAGCAGCTTATTGCCAGGGGGAAACACCGGGGAGCTGTTTTTT.

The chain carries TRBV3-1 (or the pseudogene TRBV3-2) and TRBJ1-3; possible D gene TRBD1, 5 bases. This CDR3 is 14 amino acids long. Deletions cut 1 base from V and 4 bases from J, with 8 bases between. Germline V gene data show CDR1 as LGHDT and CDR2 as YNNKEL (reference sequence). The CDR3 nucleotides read TGTGCCAGCAGCCAAGGACAGTCCGGAAACACCATATATTTT. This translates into CASSQGQSGNTIYF.

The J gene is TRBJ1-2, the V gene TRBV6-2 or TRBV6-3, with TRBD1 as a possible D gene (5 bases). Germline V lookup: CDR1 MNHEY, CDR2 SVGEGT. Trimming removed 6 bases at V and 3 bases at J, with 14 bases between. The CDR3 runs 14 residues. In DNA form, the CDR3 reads TGTGCCAGCAGCCGTGAGACAGCACACTATGGCTACACCTTC. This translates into CASSRETAHYGYTF.

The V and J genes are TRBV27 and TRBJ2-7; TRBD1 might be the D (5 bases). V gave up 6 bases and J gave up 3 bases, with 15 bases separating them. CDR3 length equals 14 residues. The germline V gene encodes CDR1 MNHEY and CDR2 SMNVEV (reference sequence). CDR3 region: CASRRGAGIYEQYF. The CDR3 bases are TGTGCCAGCAGACGTGGAGCAGGGATCTACGAGCAGTACTTC.

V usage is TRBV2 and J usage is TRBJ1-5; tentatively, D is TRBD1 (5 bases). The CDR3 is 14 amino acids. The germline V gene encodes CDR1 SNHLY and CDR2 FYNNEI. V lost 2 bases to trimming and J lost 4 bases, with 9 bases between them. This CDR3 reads CASSEMAGNQPQHF. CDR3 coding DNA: TGTGCCAGCAGTGAAATGGCAGGGAATCAGCCCCAGCATTTT.

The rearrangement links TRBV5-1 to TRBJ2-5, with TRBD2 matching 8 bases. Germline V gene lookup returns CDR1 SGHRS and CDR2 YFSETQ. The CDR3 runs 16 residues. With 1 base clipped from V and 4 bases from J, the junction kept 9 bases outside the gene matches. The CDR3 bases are TGCGCCAGCAGCTTGCGGGGGGGCGCAGTGGGAGAGACCCAGTACTTC. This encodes CASSLRGGAVGETQYF.

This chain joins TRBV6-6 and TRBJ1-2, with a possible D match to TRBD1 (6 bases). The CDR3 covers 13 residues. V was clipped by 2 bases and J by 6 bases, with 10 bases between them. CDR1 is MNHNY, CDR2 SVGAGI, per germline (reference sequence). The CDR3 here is CASSYRPGDGYTF. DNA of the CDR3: TGTGCCAGCAGTTACAGGCCAGGGGATGGCTACACCTTC.

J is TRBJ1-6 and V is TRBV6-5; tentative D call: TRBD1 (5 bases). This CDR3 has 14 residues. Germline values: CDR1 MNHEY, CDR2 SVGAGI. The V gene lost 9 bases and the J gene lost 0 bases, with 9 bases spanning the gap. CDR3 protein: CASRQSSYNSPLHF. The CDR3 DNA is TGTGCCAGTCGACAGAGCTCCTATAATTCACCCCTCCACTTT.

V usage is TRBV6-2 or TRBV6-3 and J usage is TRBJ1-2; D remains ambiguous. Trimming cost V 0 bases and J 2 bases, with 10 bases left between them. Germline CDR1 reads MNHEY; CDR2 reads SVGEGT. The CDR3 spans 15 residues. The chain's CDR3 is CASSYSAGVNYGYTF. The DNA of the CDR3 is TGTGCCAGCAGTTACTCGGCCGGAGTAAACTATGGCTACACCTTC.

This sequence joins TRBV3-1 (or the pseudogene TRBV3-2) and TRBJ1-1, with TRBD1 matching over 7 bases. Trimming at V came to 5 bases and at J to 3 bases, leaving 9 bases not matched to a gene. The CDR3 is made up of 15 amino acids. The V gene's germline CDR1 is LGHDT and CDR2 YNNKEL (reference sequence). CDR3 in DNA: TGTGCCAGCAGCACACGGGACCAGGGGGACACTGAAGCTTTCTTT. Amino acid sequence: CASSTRDQGDTEAFF.

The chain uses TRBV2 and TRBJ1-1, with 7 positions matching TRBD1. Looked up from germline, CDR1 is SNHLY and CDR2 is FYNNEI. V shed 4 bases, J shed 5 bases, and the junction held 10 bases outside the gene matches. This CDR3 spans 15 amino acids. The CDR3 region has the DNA TGTGCCAGCAGTGTGTTTGGGCAGGGGGGAACTGAAGCTTTCTTT. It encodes CASSVFGQGGTEAFF.

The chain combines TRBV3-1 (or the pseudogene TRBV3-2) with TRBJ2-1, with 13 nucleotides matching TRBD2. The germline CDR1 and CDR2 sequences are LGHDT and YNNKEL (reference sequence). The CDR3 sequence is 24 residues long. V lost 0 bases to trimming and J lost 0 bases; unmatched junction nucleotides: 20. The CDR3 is CASSQDPPGLGLAGVPLSYNEQFF. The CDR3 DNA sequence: TGTGCCAGCAGCCAAGACCCCCCAGGTTTAGGACTAGCGGGAGTACCCCTCTCCTACAATGAGCAGTTCTTC.

CDR3 region: CAISDGGLNTEAFF. The CDR3 DNA is TGTGCCATCAGTGACGGGGGATTGAACACTGAAGCTTTCTTT. The chain uses TRBV10-3 and TRBJ1-1; possibly TRBD1 for D (5 bases). The length of the CDR3 is 14 residues. From germline, CDR1 is ENHRY and CDR2 SYGVKD. The ends were cut back, 3 bases at V and 0 bases at J, with 8 bases in the middle.

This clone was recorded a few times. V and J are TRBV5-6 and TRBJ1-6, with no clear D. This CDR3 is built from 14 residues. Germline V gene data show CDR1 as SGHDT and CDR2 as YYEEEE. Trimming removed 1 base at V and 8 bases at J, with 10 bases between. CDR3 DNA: TGTGCCAGCAGCTTGATCGGGGAGGATTCACCCCTCCACTTT. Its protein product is CASSLIGEDSPLHF.

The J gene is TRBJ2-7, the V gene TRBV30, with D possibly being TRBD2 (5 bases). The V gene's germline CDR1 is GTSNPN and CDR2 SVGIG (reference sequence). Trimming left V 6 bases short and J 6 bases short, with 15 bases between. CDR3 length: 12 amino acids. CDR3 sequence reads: CACRQGRVEQYF. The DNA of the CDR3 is TGTGCCTGTAGACAAGGGCGGGTCGAGCAGTACTTC.

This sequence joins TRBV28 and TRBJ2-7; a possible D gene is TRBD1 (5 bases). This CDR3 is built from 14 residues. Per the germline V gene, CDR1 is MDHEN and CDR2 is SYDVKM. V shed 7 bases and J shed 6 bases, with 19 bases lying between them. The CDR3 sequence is CASMTVSPSGEQYF. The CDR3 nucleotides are TGTGCCAGCATGACAGTGTCCCCATCGGGCGAGCAGTACTTC.

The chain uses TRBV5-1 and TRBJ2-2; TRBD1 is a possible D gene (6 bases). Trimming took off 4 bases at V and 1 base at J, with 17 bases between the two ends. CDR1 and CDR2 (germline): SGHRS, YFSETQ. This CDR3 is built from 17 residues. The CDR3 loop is CASSPNTGRQNTGELFF. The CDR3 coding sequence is TGCGCCAGCAGCCCTAATACAGGGCGGCAGAACACCGGGGAGCTGTTTTTT. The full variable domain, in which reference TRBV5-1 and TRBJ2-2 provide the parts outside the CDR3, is KAGVTQTPRYLIKTRGQQVTLSCSPISGHRSVSWYQQTPGQGLQFLFEYFSETQRNKGNFPGRFSGRQFSNSRSEMNVSTLELGDSALYLCASSPNTGRQNTGELFFGEGSRLTVL.

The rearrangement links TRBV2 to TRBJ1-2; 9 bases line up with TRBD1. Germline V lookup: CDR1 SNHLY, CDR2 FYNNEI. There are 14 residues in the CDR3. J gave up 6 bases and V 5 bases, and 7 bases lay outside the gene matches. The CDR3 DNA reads TGTGCCAGCAGTTCGGACAGGGGAGACGATGGCTACACCTTC. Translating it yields CASSSDRGDDGYTF.

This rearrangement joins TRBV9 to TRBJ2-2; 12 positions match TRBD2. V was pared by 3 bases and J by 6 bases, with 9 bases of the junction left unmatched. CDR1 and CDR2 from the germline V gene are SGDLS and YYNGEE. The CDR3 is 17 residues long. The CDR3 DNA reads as TGTGCCAGCAGCGCGAATCCTAGCGGGAGGGCCTCCGGGGAGCTGTTTTTT. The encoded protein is CASSANPSGRASGELFF.

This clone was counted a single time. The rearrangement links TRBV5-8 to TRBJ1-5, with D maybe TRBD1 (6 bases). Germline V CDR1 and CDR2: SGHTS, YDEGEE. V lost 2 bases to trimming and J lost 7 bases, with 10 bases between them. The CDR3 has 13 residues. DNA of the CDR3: TGTGCCAGCAGCTTAGGGGGGGGGCAGCCCCAGCATTTT. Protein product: CASSLGGGQPQHF.

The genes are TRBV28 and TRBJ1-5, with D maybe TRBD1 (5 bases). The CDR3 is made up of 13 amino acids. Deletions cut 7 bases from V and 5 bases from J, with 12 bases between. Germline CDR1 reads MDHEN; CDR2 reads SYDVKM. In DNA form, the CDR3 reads TGTGCCAGCAAAAAACAGGCTCATCAGCCCCAGCATTTT. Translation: CASKKQAHQPQHF.

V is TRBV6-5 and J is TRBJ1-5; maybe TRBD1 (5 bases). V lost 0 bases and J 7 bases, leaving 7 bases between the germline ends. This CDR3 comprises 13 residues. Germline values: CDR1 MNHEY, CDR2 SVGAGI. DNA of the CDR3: TGTGCCAGCAGTTACTCGGACACGCAGCCCCAGCATTTT. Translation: CASSYSDTQPQHF.

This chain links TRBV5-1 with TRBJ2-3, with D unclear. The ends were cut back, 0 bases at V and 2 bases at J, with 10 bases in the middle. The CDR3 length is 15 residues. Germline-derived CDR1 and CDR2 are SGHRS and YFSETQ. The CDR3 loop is CASSLDTPLTDTQYF. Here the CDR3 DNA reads TGCGCCAGCAGCTTGGACACACCTCTCACAGATACGCAGTATTTT.

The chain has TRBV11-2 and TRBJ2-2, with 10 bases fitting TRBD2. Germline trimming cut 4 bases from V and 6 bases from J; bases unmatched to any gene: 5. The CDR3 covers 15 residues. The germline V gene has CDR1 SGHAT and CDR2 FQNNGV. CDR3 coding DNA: TGTGCCAGCAGCTACCTGCTAGCGGGAGCCGGGGAGCTGTTTTTT. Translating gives CASSYLLAGAGELFF.

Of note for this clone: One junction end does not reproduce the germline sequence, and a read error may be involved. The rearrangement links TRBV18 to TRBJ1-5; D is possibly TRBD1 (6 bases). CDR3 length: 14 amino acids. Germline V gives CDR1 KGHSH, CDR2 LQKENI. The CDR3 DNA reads TGTGCCAGCTCCCCACAGGGAGGCACACAGCCCCAGCATTTT. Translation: CASSPQGGTQPQHF.

CDR3 amino acids: CASSYSTPDSGNTIYF. As DNA, the CDR3 is TGTGCCAGCAGTTACTCGACTCCGGACTCTGGAAACACCATATATTTT. J is TRBJ1-3 and V is TRBV6-5; D gene uncertain. The V end was cut by 0 bases, the J end by 0 bases, with 9 bases between. Germline V gives CDR1 MNHEY, CDR2 SVGAGI. CDR3 length equals 16 residues.

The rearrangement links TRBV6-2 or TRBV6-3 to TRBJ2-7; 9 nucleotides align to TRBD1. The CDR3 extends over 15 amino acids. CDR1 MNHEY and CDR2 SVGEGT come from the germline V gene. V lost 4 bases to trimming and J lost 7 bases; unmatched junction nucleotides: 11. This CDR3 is CASSSRDRVAREQYF. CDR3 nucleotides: TGTGCCAGCAGTTCCCGGGACAGGGTTGCCCGAGAGCAGTACTTC.

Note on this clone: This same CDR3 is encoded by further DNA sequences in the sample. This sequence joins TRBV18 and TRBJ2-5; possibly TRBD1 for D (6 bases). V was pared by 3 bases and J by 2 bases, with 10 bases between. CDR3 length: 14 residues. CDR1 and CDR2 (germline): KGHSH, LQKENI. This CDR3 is CASSPGHSQETQYF. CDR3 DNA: TGTGCCAGCTCACCGGGACACTCTCAAGAGACCCAGTACTTC.